One and the same sample provided the 27 T cell receptor beta chains below, sequenced in a study of T-cell reconstitution after alpha-beta-depleted transplantation in children (dated by TCRdb to the mid-2010s). Libraries were built with PCR. Sequenced on an Illumina HiSeq 2500. To normalize quantification of the TCRbeta repertoire, the TCR libraries were built with molecular barcoding that relied on unique molecular identifiers. Using fastp at Q25 and MiXCR, TCRdb reprocessed the public reads and kept productive beta chains. Rows matching on CDR3 protein sequence are summarized as one entry with the most common DNA and genes. The sample contains 25,000 to 30,000 distinct CDR3 sequences, around 6.3% of them found a single time. Clones ranked in the top ten supply around 7% of the sample. In light of the paper, this sample's treatment or condition label describes: allogeneic hematopoietic cell transplantation with graft depleted of TCRalphabeta T cells and CD19 B cells.

Here the sequenced sample was PBMCs, mostly from graft donor cells, taken 180 days after TCRalphabeta/CD19-depleted stem cell transplant. The receptor source for this set is a male patient between 10 and 17 years old who had a stem cell transplant for acute myeloid leukemia, so the T cells may come from the graft donor.

This clonotype occurred many times. This rearrangement joins TRBV6-2 or TRBV6-3 to TRBJ2-7; TRBD2 aligns across 10 bases. The CDR3 has 15 amino acids. The trim removed 4 bases at V and 7 bases at J, leaving 10 bases unmatched. CDR1 MNHEY and CDR2 SVGEGT come from the germline V gene. CDR3 DNA sequence: TGTGCCAGCAGTTCCCTCTGGACTAGCGGAATGGAGCAGTACTTC. Translating it yields CASSSLWTSGMEQYF.

This clonotype was seen ten or more times. The chain recombines TRBV28 with TRBJ2-1; D remains unclear. This CDR3 contains 12 residues. The V end was cut by 6 bases, the J end by 0 bases, with 3 bases between. Germline lookup yields CDR1 MDHEN and CDR2 SYDVKM. The CDR3 bases are TGTGCCAGCAGCCTCTCCTACAATGAGCAGTTCTTC. Amino acid sequence: CASSLSYNEQFF. The whole variable domain, remainder taken from reference TRBV28 and TRBJ2-1, is DVKVTQSSRYLVKRTGEKVFLECVQDMDHENMFWYRQDPGLGLRLIYFSYDVKMKEKGDIPEGYSVSREKKERFSLILESASTNQTSMYLCASSLSYNEQFFGPGTRLTVL.

The sample holds many counts of this clonotype. V usage is TRBV7-8 and J usage is TRBJ2-7; tentatively, D is TRBD1 or TRBD2 (5 bases each). Germline lookup yields CDR1 SGHVS and CDR2 FQNEAQ. This CDR3 is built from 16 residues. Trimming took off 5 bases at V and 0 bases at J, with 17 bases between the two ends. CDR3 DNA: TGTGCCAGCAGCCCCTTTACAGGACTTGACTCCTACGAGCAGTACTTC. This codes for CASSPFTGLDSYEQYF.

The sample holds many counts of this clonotype. V is TRBV28 and J is TRBJ1-5; no clear D. Looked up from germline, CDR1 is MDHEN and CDR2 is SYDVKM. CDR3 size: 14 residues. V lost 5 bases and J lost 4, with 12 bases in between. Here the CDR3 reads CASSLVQANQPQHF. DNA for the CDR3: TGTGCCAGCAGTCTCGTCCAGGCTAATCAGCCCCAGCATTTT.

In this sample, this clonotype turned up many times. The chain joins TRBV2 to TRBJ2-2, with 9 bases matching TRBD1. The germline CDR1 and CDR2 sequences are SNHLY and FYNNEI. CDR3 length: 14 amino acids. Unmatched junction bases numbered 2, after V lost 7 bases and J lost 2 bases. The chain's CDR3 is CASNRGPNTGELFF. DNA for the CDR3: TGTGCCAGCAACAGGGGGCCTAACACCGGGGAGCTGTTTTTT.

At least ten counts were recorded for this clonotype. This rearrangement joins TRBV25-1 to TRBJ1-2; D possibly corresponds to TRBD1 (5 bases). The CDR3 consists of 14 residues. V was cut by 4 bases and J by 3 bases, with 12 bases left in between. Germline assignment: CDR1 MGHDK and CDR2 SYGVNS. The CDR3: CASSGTGDHYGYTF. In nucleotides, the CDR3 is TGTGCCAGCAGTGGGACGGGGGATCACTATGGCTACACCTTC.

This clonotype was detected many times. This chain joins TRBV15 and TRBJ2-1; D not certain. V was trimmed by 4 bases and J by 10 bases, leaving 11 bases between them. The length of the CDR3 is 12 residues. Germline loops: CDR1 LNHNV, CDR2 YYDKDF (reference sequence). CDR3 sequence (DNA): TGTGCCACCAGCACTGACCAAAGAGAGCAGTTCTTC. As protein: CATSTDQREQFF.

The sample holds many counts of this clonotype. V usage is TRBV7-2 and J usage is TRBJ2-7; 11 nucleotides align to TRBD2. The junction had 8 bases not matched to a gene; V was cut back by 5 bases and J by 2 bases. CDR3 length equals 16 residues. The germline CDR1 and CDR2 sequences are SGHTA and FQGNSA. CDR3 nucleotides: TGTGCCAGCAGCCCCGGACTAGCGGGCGTAACCTACGAGCAGTACTTC. Protein sequence: CASSPGLAGVTYEQYF.

The table lists this clonotype with many counts. The chain couples TRBV6-2 or TRBV6-3 to TRBJ1-1; TRBD1 aligns across 8 bases. CDR3 length: 15 amino acids. The germline CDR1 and CDR2 sequences are MNHEY and SVGEGT. The junction had 2 bases not matched to a gene; V was cut back by 1 base and J by 1 base. The CDR3 loop reads CASSYWGTGNTEAFF. In DNA form, the CDR3 reads TGTGCCAGCAGTTACTGGGGGACAGGGAACACTGAAGCTTTCTTT.

This clonotype occurred many times. The chain uses TRBV15 and TRBJ2-1, with D possibly being TRBD1 (6 bases). The CDR3 covers 15 residues. The V and J ends lost 2 bases and 5 bases respectively, with 13 bases between them. Germline lookup yields CDR1 LNHNV and CDR2 YYDKDF (reference sequence). CDR3: CATSRPGQKNNEQFF. The CDR3 DNA sequence: TGTGCCACCAGCAGACCCGGACAGAAAAACAATGAGCAGTTCTTC. The full variable domain, in which reference TRBV15 and TRBJ2-1 provide the parts outside the CDR3, is DAMVIQNPRYQVTQFGKPVTLSCSQTLNHNVMYWYQQKSSQAPKLLFHYYDKDFNNEADTPDNFQSRRPNTSFCFLDIRSPGLGDTAMYLCATSRPGQKNNEQFFGPGTRLTVL.

This clonotype is medium-sized by share. This chain links TRBV5-1 with TRBJ2-5; D perhaps matches TRBD1 (6 bases). V shed 0 bases and J shed 3 bases, with 9 bases lying between them. The CDR3 contains 14 residues. Germline V gene data show CDR1 as SGHRS and CDR2 as YFSETQ. The CDR3 here is CASSLATGKETQYF. CDR3 DNA: TGCGCCAGCAGCTTGGCCACAGGGAAAGAGACCCAGTACTTC.

This clonotype was observed at least ten times. The CDR3 coding sequence is TGTGCCAGCAGCCAAGGGGCTAGCGGTACCCCATACAATGAGCAGTTCTTC. Its translation: CASSQGASGTPYNEQFF. The chain combines TRBV3-1 with TRBJ2-1; TRBD2 matches 7 bases. The V and J ends lost 1 base and 4 bases, in that order; junction bases with no gene match: 10. Germline V gives CDR1 LGHDT, CDR2 YNNKEL (reference sequence). The CDR3 has 17 amino acids.

This clonotype was recorded at least ten times. The chain joins TRBV7-9 to TRBJ1-2; TRBD1 aligns across 7 bases. The CDR3 spans 14 residues. Per the germline V gene, CDR1 is SEHNR and CDR2 is FQNEAQ (reference sequence). The trim removed 5 bases at V and 6 bases at J, leaving 9 bases unmatched. The CDR3 DNA follows: TGTGCCAGCAGCAGGGGGCGAGGTTTCAATGGCTACACCTTC. The encoded protein is CASSRGRGFNGYTF. The variable domain in full, with the rest retrieved from reference TRBV7-9 and TRBJ1-2, is DTGVSQNPRHKITKRGQNVTFRCDPISEHNRLYWYRQTLGQGPEFLTYFQNEAQLEKSRLLSDRFSAERPKGSFSTLEIQRTEQGDSAMYLCASSRGRGFNGYTFGSGTRLTVV.

The table lists this clonotype with a count of one. The chain combines TRBV5-1 with TRBJ2-2; D is perhaps TRBD2 (6 bases). The CDR3 covers 16 residues. Deletions cut 7 bases from V and 3 bases from J, with 19 bases between. The germline V gene has CDR1 SGHRS and CDR2 YFSETQ. DNA for the CDR3: TGCGCCAGCCTCCCCTCTAGCGAGAGTTACACCGGGGAGCTGTTTTTT. This gives the protein CASLPSSESYTGELFF.

The table lists this clonotype with many counts. This chain links TRBV20-1 with TRBJ1-2; TRBD1 agrees at 11 bases. V dropped 3 bases and J dropped 7; count of bases not matched to a gene: 4. CDR3 length: 13 amino acids. Looked up from germline, CDR1 is DFQATT and CDR2 is SNEGSKA (reference sequence). The CDR3 loop reads CSASGQGASGYTF. In nucleotides, the CDR3 is TGCAGTGCTAGCGGACAGGGGGCTAGTGGCTACACCTTC.

This clonotype was seen at least ten times. The V gene is TRBV12-3 or TRBV12-4, the J gene TRBJ2-7; 10 bases align to TRBD2. J was trimmed by 6 bases and V by 6 bases; bases with no gene match: 8. The CDR3 spans 14 residues. The CDR3 DNA sequence: TGTGCCAGCAGACCCGGGACTAGCGTGGGCGAGCAGTACTTC. Its protein is CASRPGTSVGEQYF.

This clonotype was seen at least ten times. The genes are TRBV14 and TRBJ2-7, with 8 bases matching TRBD1. V shed 1 base and J 5 bases; nucleotides not matched to a gene: 10. The V gene's germline CDR1 is SGHDN and CDR2 FVKESK. The CDR3 contains 16 residues. In DNA, the CDR3 is TGTGCCAGCAGCCAAGTTATCGGACAGGGTCTGAACGAGCAGTACTTC. Its protein product is CASSQVIGQGLNEQYF.

This clonotype was observed at least ten times. V is TRBV14 and J is TRBJ1-6; 9 bases are a match to TRBD1. The V gene end was trimmed by 0 bases and the J gene end by 14 bases; junction bases not matched to a gene: 5. The CDR3 totals 14 residues. Germline values: CDR1 SGHDN, CDR2 FVKESK. The CDR3 sequence: CASSQEVGDRALHF. CDR3 sequence (DNA): TGTGCCAGCAGCCAAGAGGTTGGGGACAGGGCCCTCCACTTT.

This clonotype is labeled as medium-sized (0.01 to 0.1%). The rearrangement uses TRBV7-9 and TRBJ1-2; D not resolved. V shed 4 bases and J shed 11 bases, with 11 bases lying between them. The CDR3 runs to 11 residues. Germline V CDR1 and CDR2: SEHNR, FQNEAQ (reference sequence). The CDR3 is CASSSNGPYTF. DNA for the CDR3: TGTGCCAGCAGCTCCAACGGACCATACACCTTC.

This clonotype is termed medium-sized. The V gene is TRBV11-2, the J gene TRBJ2-3; D is uncertain. V lost 5 bases to trimming and J lost 7 bases, with 10 bases between them. The CDR3 loop spans 12 amino acids. CDR1 and CDR2 from the germline V gene are SGHAT and FQNNGV. In nucleotides, the CDR3 is TGTGCCAGCAGCCTGAAGTTGAATACGCAGTATTTT. Encoded protein: CASSLKLNTQYF.

This clonotype appeared many times. J is TRBJ2-3 and V is TRBV6-5; 13 nucleotides match TRBD2. CDR3 length equals 17 residues. Per germline, CDR1 MNHEY and CDR2 SVGAGI. Trimming took 0 bases from V and 3 from J; bases not matched to a gene: 3. Here the CDR3 DNA reads TGTGCCAGCAGTTACTCACGGACTAGCGGGAGAACAGATACGCAGTATTTT. It yields the protein CASSYSRTSGRTDTQYF.

As regards this clonotype: This CDR3 is missing its conserved last phenylalanine or tryptophan, likely due to a read error. The chain carries TRBV5-3 and TRBJ2-2; D is unclear. TRBV5-3 qualifies as an ORF whose function is uncertain. There are 14 residues in the CDR3. Trimming took off 9 bases at V and 6 bases at J, with 18 bases between the two ends. CDR3 loop: CAMGSSLSSGELFC. As DNA, the CDR3 is TGTGCCATGGGCTCCTCCCTGTCCTCCGGGGAGCTGTTTTGT.

The chain is built from TRBV2 and TRBJ2-1; the D gene is possibly TRBD2 (6 bases). This CDR3 has 18 amino acids. Germline V lookup: CDR1 SNHLY, CDR2 FYNNEI. V lost 11 bases and J lost 4, with 30 bases in between. Here the CDR3 reads CAFSCLSGSGSRYNEQFF. The CDR3 region has the DNA TGTGCCTTCAGCTGTCTCTCCGGGAGCGGTAGTAGGTACAATGAGCAGTTCTTC.

This clonotype was recorded at least ten times. J is TRBJ2-1 and V is TRBV11-3; 8 bases match TRBD1. This CDR3 is 12 amino acids long. Germline loops: CDR1 SGHNT, CDR2 YENEEA. Trimming cost V 0 bases and J 15 bases; bases outside gene matches: 4. The CDR3 loop reads CASSLDSTGVFF. Written as DNA, the CDR3 is TGTGCCAGCAGCTTAGATTCGACAGGGGTGTTCTTC.

This clonotype was picked up many times. V gene TRBV7-8 combines with J gene TRBJ2-6; unclear D gene. Germline values: CDR1 SGHVS, CDR2 FQNEAQ. CDR3 size: 14 residues. The V end was cut by 2 bases, the J end by 3 bases, with 5 bases between. The CDR3 coding sequence is TGTGCCAGCAGCTTAACGGGTGGGGCCAACGTCCTGACTTTC. Translating gives CASSLTGGANVLTF.

The V call is TRBV6-1, the J call TRBJ2-7; D is undetermined. Germline CDR1 and CDR2: MNHNS and SASEGT. V lost 7 bases to trimming and J lost 2 bases, with 18 bases between them. The CDR3 consists of 15 residues. The CDR3 reads CASTYRPGATYEQYF. In DNA form, the CDR3 reads TGTGCCAGCACCTACCGGCCCGGCGCCACCTACGAGCAGTACTTC.

This clonotype has ten or more counts. The rearrangement joins TRBV2 to TRBJ2-5; weak D call: TRBD2 (6 bases). With 7 bases removed from V and 1 base from J, the gap between germline ends came to 13 bases. CDR1 SNHLY and CDR2 FYNNEI come from the germline V gene. The CDR3 extends over 14 amino acids. Written as DNA, the CDR3 is TGTGCCAGCATGGAAGGTAGCGGCCAAGAGACCCAGTACTTC. It encodes CASMEGSGQETQYF.